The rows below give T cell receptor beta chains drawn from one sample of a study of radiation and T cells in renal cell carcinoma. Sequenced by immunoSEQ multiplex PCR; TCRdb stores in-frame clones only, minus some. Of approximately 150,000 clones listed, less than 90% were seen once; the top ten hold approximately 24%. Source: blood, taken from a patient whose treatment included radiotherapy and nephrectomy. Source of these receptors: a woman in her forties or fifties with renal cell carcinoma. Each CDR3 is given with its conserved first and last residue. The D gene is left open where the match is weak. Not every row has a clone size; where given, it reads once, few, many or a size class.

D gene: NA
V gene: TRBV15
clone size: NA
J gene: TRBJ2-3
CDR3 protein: CATSRLASSTDTQYF
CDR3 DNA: TGTGCCACCAGCAGACTAGCGTCTAGCACAGATACGCAGTATTTT

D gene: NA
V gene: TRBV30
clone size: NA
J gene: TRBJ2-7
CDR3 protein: CAWSVRQGEQYF
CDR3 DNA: TGTGCCTGGAGTGTCCGCCAGGGGGAGCAGTACTTC

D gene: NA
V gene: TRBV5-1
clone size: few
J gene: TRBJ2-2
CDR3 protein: CASSLGSGSNTGELFF
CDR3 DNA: TGCGCCAGCAGCTTGGGGTCAGGTTCTAACACCGGGGAGCTGTTTTTT

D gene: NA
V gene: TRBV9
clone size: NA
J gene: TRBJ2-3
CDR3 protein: CASNQRASPTDTQYF
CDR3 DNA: TGTGCCAGCAACCAACGCGCGTCCCCCACAGATACGCAGTATTTT

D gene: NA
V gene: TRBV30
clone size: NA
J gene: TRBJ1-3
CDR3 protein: CAWSSVGGTIYF
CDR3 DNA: TGTGCCTGGAGCTCCGTAGGTGGGACCATATATTTT

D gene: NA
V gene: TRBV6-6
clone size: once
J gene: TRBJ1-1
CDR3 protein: CASSYEGTRLNTEAFF
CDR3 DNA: TGTGCCAGCAGTTACGAAGGGACCAGGTTGAACACTGAAGCTTTCTTT

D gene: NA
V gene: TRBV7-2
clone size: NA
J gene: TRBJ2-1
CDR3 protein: CASSLAGRGDEQFF
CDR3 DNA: TGTGCCAGCAGCTTAGCAGGTAGAGGGGATGAGCAGTTCTTC

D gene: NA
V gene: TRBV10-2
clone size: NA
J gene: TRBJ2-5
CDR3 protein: CASSDRVRETQYF
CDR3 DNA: TGCGCCAGCAGTGATCGAGTCCGTGAGACCCAGTACTTC

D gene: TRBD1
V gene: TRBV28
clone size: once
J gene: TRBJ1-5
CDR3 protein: CASTSLDRVNPPQHF
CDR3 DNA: TGTGCCAGCACTAGCCTAGACAGGGTGAATCCGCCCCAGCATTTT

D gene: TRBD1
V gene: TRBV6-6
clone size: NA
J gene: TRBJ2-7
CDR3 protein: CASGLGGSAYEQYF
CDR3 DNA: TGTGCCAGCGGTTTAGGGGGCTCTGCCTACGAGCAGTACTTC

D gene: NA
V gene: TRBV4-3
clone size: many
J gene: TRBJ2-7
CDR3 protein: CASSQDLSANSYEQYF
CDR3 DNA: TGCGCCAGCAGCCAAGATCTTTCGGCAAACTCCTACGAGCAGTACTTC

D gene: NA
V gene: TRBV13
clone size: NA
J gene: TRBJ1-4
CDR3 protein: CASSQAQGTNEKLFF
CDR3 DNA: TGTGCCAGCAGCCAAGCACAGGGAACTAATGAAAAACTGTTTTTT

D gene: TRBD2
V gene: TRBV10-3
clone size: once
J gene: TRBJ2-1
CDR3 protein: CAISESRGSLPGEQFF
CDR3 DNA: TGTGCCATCAGTGAGTCTCGCGGGAGTCTACCGGGTGAGCAGTTCTTC

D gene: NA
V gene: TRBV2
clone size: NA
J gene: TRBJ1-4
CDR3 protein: CASRLDWANEKLFF
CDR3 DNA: TGTGCCAGCCGACTTGATTGGGCTAATGAAAAACTGTTTTTT

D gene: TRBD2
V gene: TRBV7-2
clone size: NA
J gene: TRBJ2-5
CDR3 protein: CASSNGLAGQETQYF
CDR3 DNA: TGTGCCAGCAGCAATGGACTAGCGGGGCAAGAGACCCAGTACTTC

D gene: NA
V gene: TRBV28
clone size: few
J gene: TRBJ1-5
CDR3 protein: CASRQGNNQPQHF
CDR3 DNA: TGTGCCAGCAGGCAGGGCAACAATCAGCCCCAGCATTTT

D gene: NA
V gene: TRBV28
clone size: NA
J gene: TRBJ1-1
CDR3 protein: CASTPGPTETEAFF
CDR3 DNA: TGTGCCAGCACCCCCGGACCGACAGAGACTGAAGCTTTCTTT

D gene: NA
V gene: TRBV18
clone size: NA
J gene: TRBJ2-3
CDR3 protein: CASSPPAVGSADTQYF
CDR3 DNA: TGTGCCAGCTCACCACCTGCCGTGGGGAGCGCAGATACGCAGTATTTT

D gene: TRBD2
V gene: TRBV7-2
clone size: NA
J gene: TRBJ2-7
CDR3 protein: CASSQAGAYEQYF
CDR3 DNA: TGTGCCAGCAGTCAGGCGGGGGCCTACGAGCAGTACTTC

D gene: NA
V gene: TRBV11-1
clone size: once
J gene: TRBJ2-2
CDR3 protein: CASSLVVGSGELFF
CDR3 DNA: TGTGCCAGCAGCTTAGTGGTTGGGTCCGGGGAGCTGTTTTTT

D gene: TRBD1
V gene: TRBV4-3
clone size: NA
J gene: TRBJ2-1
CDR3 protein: CASSQDGAGGEHNEQFF
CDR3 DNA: TGCGCCAGCAGCCAAGATGGCGCAGGGGGAGAGCACAATGAGCAGTTCTTC

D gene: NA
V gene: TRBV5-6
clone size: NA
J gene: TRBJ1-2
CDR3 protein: CASSLSGQSYGYTF
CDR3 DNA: TGTGCCAGCAGTTTAAGCGGGCAGAGCTATGGCTACACCTTC

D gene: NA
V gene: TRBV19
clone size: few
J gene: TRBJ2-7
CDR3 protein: CASSTIGSSYEQYF
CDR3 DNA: TGTGCCAGTAGTACAATCGGCAGCTCCTACGAGCAGTACTTC

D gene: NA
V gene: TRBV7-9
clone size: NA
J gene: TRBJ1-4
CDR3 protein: CASSLGVGNEKLFF
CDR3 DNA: TGTGCCAGCAGCTTGGGGGTGGGTAATGAAAAACTGTTTTTT

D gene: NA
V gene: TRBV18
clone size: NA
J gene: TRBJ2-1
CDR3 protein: CASLPGPGNNEQFF
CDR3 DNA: TGTGCCAGCCTTCCGGGACCCGGGAACAATGAGCAGTTCTTC

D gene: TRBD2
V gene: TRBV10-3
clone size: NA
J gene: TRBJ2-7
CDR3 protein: CAISESVGLAGEQYF
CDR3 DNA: TGTGCCATCAGTGAGTCTGTTGGGCTAGCGGGAGAGCAGTACTTC

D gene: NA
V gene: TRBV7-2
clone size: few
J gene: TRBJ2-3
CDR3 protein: CASSQLRGDLLADTQYF
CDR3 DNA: TGTGCCAGCAGCCAGCTTCGAGGGGACCTATTGGCAGATACGCAGTATTTT

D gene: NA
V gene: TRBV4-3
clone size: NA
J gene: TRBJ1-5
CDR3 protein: CASSQDRGLSNQPQHF
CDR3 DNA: TGCGCCAGCAGCCAAGATAGGGGACTAAGCAATCAGCCCCAGCATTTT

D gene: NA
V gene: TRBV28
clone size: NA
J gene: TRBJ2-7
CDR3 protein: CASSSGSTYEQYF
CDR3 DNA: TGTGCCAGCAGTTCGGGGTCAACGTACGAGCAGTACTTC

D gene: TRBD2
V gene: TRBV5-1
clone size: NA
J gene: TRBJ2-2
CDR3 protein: CASSLSSGGHGELFF
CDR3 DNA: TGCGCCAGCAGCTTGTCTAGCGGGGGCCACGGGGAGCTGTTTTTT

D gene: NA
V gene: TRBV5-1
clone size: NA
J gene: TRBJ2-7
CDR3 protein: CASSPMGLTDEQYF
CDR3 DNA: TGCGCCAGCAGCCCTATGGGACTTACGGACGAGCAGTACTTC

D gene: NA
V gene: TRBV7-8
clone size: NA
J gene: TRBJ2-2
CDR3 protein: CASSLKATGKTGELFF
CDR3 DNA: TGTGCCAGCAGCTTAAAGGCTACAGGGAAAACCGGGGAGCTGTTTTTT

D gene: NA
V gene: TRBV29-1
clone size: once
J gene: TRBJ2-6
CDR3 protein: CSVEGGTSANVLTF
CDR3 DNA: TGCAGCGTTGAAGGGGGGACATCGGCCAACGTCCTGACTTTC

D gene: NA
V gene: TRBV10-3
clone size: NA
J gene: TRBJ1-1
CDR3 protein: CAIRTSGQPNTEAFF
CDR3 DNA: TGTGCCATCAGGACGTCTGGACAGCCGAACACTGAAGCTTTCTTT

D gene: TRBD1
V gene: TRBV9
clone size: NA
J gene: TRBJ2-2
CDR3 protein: CASSDRDRVYGELFF
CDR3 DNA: TGTGCCAGCAGCGACCGGGACAGGGTCTACGGGGAGCTGTTTTTT

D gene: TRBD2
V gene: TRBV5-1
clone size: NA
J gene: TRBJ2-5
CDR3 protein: CASSWGLAQETQYF
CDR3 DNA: TGCGCCAGCAGCTGGGGACTAGCACAAGAGACCCAGTACTTC

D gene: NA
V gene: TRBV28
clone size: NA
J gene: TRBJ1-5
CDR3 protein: CASSYLDRGNQPQHF
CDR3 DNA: TGTGCCAGCAGTTACTTGGACAGAGGCAATCAGCCCCAGCATTTT

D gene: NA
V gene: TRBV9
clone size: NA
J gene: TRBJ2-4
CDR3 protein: CASSVDDLRPDRYF
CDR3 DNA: TGTGCCAGCAGCGTAGACGATTTGAGGCCGGATCGGTACTTC

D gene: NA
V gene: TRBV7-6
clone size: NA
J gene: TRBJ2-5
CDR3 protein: CASSDKMTRGETQYF
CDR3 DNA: TGTGCCAGCAGCGATAAAATGACACGCGGGGAGACCCAGTACTTC

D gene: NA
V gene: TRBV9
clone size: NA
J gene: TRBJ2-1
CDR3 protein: CASSVEETRRYNEQFF
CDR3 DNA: TGTGCCAGCAGCGTAGAGGAGACTAGACGATACAATGAGCAGTTCTTC